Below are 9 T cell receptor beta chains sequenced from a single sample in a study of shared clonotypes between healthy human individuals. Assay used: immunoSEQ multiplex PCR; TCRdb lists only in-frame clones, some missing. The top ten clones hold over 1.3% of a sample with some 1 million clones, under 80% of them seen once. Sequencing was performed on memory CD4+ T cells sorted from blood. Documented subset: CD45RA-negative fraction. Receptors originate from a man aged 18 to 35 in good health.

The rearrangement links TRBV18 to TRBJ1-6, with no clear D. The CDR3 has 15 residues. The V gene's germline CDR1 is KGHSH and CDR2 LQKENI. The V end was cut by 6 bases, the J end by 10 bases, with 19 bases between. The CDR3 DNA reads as TGTGCCAGCTCCACAACGACGGGGTCTGGCTCACCCCTCCACTTT. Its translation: CASSTTTGSGSPLHF.

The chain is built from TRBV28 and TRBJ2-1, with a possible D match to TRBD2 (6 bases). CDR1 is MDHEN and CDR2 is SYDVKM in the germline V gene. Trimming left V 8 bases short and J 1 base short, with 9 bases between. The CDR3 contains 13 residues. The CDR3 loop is CASQEGSYNEQFF. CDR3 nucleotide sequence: TGTGCCAGCCAGGAGGGGTCCTACAATGAGCAGTTCTTC.

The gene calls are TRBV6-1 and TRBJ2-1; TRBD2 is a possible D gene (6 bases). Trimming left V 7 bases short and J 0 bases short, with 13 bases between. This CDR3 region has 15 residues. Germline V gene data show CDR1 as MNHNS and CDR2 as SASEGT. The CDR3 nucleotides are TGTGCCAGCAACCAGGGACTGAGCTCCTACAATGAGCAGTTCTTC. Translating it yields CASNQGLSSYNEQFF.

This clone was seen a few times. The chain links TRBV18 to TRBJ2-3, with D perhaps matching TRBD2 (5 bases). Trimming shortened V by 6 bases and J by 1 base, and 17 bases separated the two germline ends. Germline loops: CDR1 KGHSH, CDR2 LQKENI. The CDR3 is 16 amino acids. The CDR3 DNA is TGTGCCAGCTCCGGAGCCCAAGCGGTCCGCACAGATACGCAGTATTTT. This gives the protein CASSGAQAVRTDTQYF.

CDR3 amino acids: CASSTSSMNTEAFF. CDR3 coding DNA: TGTGCCAGCAGTACCAGCAGCATGAACACTGAAGCTTTCTTT. The rearrangement links TRBV27 to TRBJ1-1; D is undetermined. Germline V gene sequence: CDR1 MNHEY, CDR2 SMNVEV (reference sequence). The CDR3 length is 14 residues. V lost 5 bases, J lost 0 bases, and 10 bases lay in between.

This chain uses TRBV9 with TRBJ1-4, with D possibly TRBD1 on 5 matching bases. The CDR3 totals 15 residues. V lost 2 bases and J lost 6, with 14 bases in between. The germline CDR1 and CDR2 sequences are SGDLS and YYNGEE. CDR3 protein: CASSVQGGAYEKLFF. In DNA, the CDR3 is TGTGCCAGCAGCGTTCAGGGTGGAGCGTATGAAAAACTGTTTTTT. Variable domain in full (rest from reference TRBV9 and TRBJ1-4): DSGVTQTPKHLITATGQRVTLRCSPRSGDLSVYWYQQSLDQGLQFLIQYYNGEERAKGNILERFSAQQFPDLHSELNLSSLELGDSALYFCASSVQGGAYEKLFFGSGTQLSVL.

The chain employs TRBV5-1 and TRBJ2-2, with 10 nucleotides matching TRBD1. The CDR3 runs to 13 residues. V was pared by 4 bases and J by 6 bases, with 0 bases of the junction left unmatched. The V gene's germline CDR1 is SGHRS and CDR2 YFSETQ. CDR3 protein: CASSGTGAGELFF. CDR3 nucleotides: TGCGCCAGCAGCGGGACAGGGGCCGGGGAGCTGTTTTTT.

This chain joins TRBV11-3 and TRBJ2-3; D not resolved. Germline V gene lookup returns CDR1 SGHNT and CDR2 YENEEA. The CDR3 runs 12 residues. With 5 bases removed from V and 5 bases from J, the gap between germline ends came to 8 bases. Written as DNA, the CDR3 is TGTGCCAGCAGCCTCAAAGGAGATACGCAGTATTTT. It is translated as CASSLKGDTQYF.

The CDR3 DNA follows: TGTGCCAGCAGCGTAGATGGGCAGGATCGGGAGCAGTACTTC. It encodes CASSVDGQDREQYF. The gene calls are TRBV9 and TRBJ2-7; unclear D gene. The germline gives CDR1 SGDLS, CDR2 YYNGEE. This CDR3 has 14 amino acids. Trimming cost V 0 bases and J 7 bases, with 14 bases left between them.